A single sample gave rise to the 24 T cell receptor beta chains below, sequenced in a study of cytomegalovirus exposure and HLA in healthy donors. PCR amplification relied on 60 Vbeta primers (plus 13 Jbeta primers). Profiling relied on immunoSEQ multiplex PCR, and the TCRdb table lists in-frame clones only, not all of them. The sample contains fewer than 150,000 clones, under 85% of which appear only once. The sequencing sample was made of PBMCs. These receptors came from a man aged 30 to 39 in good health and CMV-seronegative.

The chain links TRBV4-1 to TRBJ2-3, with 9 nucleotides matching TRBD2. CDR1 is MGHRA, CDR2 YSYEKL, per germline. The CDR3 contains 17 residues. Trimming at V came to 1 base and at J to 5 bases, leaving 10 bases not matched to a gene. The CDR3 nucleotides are TGCGCCAGCAGCCAAGCAGTAGCGGGGGAAGATCAAGATACGCAGTATTTT. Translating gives CASSQAVAGEDQDTQYF.

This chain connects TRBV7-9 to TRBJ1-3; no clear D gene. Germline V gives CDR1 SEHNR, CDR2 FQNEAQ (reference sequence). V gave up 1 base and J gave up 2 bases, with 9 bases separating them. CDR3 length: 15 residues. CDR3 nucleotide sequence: TGTGCCAGCAGCTTAGTTCAAGAGCCTGGAAACACCATATATTTT. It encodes CASSLVQEPGNTIYF. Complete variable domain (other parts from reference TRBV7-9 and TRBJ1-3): DTGVSQNPRHKITKRGQNVTFRCDPISEHNRLYWYRQTLGQGPEFLTYFQNEAQLEKSRLLSDRFSAERPKGSFSTLEIQRTEQGDSAMYLCASSLVQEPGNTIYFGEGSWLTVV.

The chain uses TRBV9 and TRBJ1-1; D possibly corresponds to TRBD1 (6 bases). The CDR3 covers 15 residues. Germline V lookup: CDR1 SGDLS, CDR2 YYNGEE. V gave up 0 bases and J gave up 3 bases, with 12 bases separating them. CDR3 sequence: CASSVEGTPYTEAFF. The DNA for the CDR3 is TGTGCCAGCAGCGTAGAGGGGACACCTTACACTGAAGCTTTCTTT.

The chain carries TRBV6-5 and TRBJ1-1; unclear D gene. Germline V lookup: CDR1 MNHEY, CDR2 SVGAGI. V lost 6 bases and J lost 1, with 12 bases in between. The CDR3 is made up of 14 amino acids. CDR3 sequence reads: CASSPHQTNTEAFF. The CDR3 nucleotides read TGTGCCAGCAGCCCACACCAAACGAACACTGAAGCTTTCTTT.

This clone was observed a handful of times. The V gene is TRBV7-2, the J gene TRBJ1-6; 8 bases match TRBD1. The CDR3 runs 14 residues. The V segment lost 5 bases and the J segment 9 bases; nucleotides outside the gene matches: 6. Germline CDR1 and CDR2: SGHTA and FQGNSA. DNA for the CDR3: TGTGCCAGCAGCCCTGGACAGGGACTTTCACCCCTCCACTTT. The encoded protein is CASSPGQGLSPLHF.

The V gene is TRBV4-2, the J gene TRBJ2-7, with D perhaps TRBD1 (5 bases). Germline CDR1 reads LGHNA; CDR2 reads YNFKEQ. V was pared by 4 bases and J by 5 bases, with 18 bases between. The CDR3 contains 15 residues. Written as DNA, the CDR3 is TGTGCCAGCAGCCCACACGACCGTACACAGGACGAGCAGTACTTC. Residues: CASSPHDRTQDEQYF.

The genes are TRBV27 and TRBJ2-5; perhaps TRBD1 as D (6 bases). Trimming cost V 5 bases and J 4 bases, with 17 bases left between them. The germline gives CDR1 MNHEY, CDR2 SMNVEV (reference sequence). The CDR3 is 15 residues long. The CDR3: CASSTYRDSGETQYF. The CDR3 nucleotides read TGTGCCAGCAGTACCTACAGGGATTCAGGAGAGACCCAGTACTTC.

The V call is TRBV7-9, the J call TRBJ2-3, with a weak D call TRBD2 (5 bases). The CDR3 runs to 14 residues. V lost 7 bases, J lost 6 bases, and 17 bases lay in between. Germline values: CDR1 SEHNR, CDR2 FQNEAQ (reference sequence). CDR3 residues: CASTPGRPEDTQYF. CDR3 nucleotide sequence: TGTGCCAGCACCCCGGGGAGACCCGAGGATACGCAGTATTTT.

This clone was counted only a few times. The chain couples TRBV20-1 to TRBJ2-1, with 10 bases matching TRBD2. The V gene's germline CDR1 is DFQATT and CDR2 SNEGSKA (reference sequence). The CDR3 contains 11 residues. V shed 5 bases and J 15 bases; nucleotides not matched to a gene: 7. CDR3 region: CSAPLAGVGFF. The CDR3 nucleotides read TGCAGTGCTCCGCTAGCGGGGGTTGGGTTCTTC.

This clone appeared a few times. CDR3 DNA: TGTGCCAGCAGCTCTCAGGGTGGGGGCTACACCTTC. Translated: CASSSQGGGYTF. The chain has TRBV6-5 and TRBJ1-2, with a possible D match to TRBD1 (5 bases). The CDR3 spans 12 residues. Trimming took off 6 bases at V and 8 bases at J, with 13 bases between the two ends. Germline loops: CDR1 MNHEY, CDR2 SVGAGI.

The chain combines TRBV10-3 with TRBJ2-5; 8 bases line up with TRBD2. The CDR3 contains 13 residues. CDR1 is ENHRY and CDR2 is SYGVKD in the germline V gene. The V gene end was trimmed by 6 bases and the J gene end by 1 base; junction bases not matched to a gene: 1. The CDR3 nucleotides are TGTGCCATCAGGGCGGGGGGCCAAGAGACCCAGTACTTC. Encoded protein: CAIRAGGQETQYF.

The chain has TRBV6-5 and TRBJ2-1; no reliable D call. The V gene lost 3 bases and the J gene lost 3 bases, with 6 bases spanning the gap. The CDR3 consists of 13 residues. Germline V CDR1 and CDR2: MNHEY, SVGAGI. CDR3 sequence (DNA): TGTGCCAGCAGTTATCCCAACTACAATGAGCAGTTCTTC. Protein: CASSYPNYNEQFF.

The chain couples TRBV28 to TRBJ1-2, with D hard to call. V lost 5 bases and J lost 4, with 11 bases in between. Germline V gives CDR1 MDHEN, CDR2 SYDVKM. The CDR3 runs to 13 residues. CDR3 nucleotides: TGTGCCAGCAGTATGACGGAGTTCTATGGCTACACCTTC. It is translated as CASSMTEFYGYTF.

The CDR3 is CASSVSSGAQAPEAFF. In DNA form, the CDR3 reads TGTGCCAGCAGCGTCTCAAGTGGGGCACAGGCCCCTGAAGCTTTCTTT. This chain connects TRBV9 to TRBJ1-1; D possibly corresponds to TRBD1 (5 bases). This CDR3 spans 16 amino acids. V was trimmed by 2 bases and J by 6 bases, leaving 20 bases between them. The germline V gene encodes CDR1 SGDLS and CDR2 YYNGEE. The full variable domain, in which reference TRBV9 and TRBJ1-1 provide the parts outside the CDR3, is DSGVTQTPKHLITATGQRVTLRCSPRSGDLSVYWYQQSLDQGLQFLIQYYNGEERAKGNILERFSAQQFPDLHSELNLSSLELGDSALYFCASSVSSGAQAPEAFFGQGTRLTVV.

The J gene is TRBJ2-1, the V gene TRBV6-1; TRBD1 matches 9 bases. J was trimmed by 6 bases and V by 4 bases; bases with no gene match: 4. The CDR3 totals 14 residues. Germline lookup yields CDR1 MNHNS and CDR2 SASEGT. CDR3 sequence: CASSVRTGVNEQFF. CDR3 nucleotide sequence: TGTGCCAGCAGTGTGCGGACAGGGGTCAATGAGCAGTTCTTC.

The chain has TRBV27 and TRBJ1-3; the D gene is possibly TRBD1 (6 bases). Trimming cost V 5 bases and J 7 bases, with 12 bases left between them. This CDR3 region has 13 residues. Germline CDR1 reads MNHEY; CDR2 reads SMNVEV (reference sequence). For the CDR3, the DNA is TGTGCCAGCAGTCCCCAGGGGTTTAACACCATATATTTT. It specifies CASSPQGFNTIYF.

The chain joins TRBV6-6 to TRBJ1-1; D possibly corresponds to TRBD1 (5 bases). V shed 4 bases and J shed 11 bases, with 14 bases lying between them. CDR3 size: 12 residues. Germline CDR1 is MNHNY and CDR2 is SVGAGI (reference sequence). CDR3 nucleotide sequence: TGTGCCAGCAGTTTAGGGGAGGGTTCGGCTTTCTTT. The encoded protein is CASSLGEGSAFF.

CDR3 protein: CASSVSGDTPETQYF. CDR3 in DNA: TGCGCCAGCAGCGTGAGCGGGGACACCCCAGAGACCCAGTACTTC. This chain connects TRBV5-1 to TRBJ2-5; D possibly corresponds to TRBD2 (7 bases). CDR1 is SGHRS and CDR2 is YFSETQ in the germline V gene. Trimming left V 4 bases short and J 4 bases short, with 17 bases between. This CDR3 is built from 15 residues. Full variable domain (missing parts from reference TRBV5-1 and TRBJ2-5): KAGVTQTPRYLIKTRGQQVTLSCSPISGHRSVSWYQQTPGQGLQFLFEYFSETQRNKGNFPGRFSGRQFSNSRSEMNVSTLELGDSALYLCASSVSGDTPETQYFGPGTRLLVL.

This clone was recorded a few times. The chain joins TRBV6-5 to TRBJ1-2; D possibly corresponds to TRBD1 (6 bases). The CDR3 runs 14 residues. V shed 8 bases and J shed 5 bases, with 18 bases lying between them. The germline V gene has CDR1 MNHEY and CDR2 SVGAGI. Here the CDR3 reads CASRRKGGRYGYTF. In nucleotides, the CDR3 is TGTGCCAGCCGAAGAAAAGGGGGTCGTTATGGCTACACCTTC.

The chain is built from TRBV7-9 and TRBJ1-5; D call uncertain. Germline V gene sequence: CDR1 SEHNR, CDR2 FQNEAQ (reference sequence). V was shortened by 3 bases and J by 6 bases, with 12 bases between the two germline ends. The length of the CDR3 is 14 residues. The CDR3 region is CASSFPGFGQPQHF. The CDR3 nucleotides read TGTGCCAGCAGCTTTCCGGGGTTCGGTCAGCCCCAGCATTTT. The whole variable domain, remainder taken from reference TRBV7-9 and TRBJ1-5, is DTGVSQNPRHKITKRGQNVTFRCDPISEHNRLYWYRQTLGQGPEFLTYFQNEAQLEKSRLLSDRFSAERPKGSFSTLEIQRTEQGDSAMYLCASSFPGFGQPQHFGDGTRLSIL.

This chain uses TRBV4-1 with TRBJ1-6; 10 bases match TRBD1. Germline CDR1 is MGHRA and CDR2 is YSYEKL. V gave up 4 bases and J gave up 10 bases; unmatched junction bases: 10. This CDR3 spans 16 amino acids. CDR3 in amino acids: CASSPGRDRGVSPLHF. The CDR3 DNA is TGCGCCAGCAGCCCGGGAAGGGACAGGGGCGTCTCACCCCTCCACTTT.

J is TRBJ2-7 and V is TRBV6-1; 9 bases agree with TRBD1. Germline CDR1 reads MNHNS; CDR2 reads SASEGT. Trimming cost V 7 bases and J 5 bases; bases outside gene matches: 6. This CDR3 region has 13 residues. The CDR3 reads CASIRDRAHEQYF. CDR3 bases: TGTGCCAGCATCCGGGACAGGGCCCACGAGCAGTACTTC.

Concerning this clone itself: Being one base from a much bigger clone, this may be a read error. CDR3 protein: CASSQGQGAYEQYF. CDR3 coding DNA: TGTGCCAGCAGCCAAGGACAGGGGGCTTACGAGCAGTACTTC. This sequence joins TRBV4-2 and TRBJ2-7; 10 nucleotides align to TRBD1. The CDR3 covers 14 residues. After removal of 1 base from V and 4 bases from J, the junction contained 1 base not matched to a gene. Germline V gene data show CDR1 as LGHNA and CDR2 as YNFKEQ.

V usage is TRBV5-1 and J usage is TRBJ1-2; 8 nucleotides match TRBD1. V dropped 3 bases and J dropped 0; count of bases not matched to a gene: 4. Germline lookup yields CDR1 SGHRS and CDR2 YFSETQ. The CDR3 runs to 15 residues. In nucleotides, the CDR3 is TGCGCCAGCAGCTCCCGGGACAGGTCTAACTATGGCTACACCTTC. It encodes CASSSRDRSNYGYTF.